These T cell receptor beta chains were read from a single sample in a study of CD8+ T cells in alopecia areata. Clones were read by immunoSEQ multiplex PCR, and TCRdb kept only the in-frame ones, dropping some. Here the sample spans 250,000 to 300,000 clones, 58% being singletons. The starting material was CD4+ T cells sorted from blood, obtained at week 24, from a patient treated with tofacitinib. Receptors originate from a human donor with alopecia areata. CDR3s include the opening cysteine and the closing phenylalanine or tryptophan. D genes are given only for firm matches. Rows give clone size only sometimes, using once, few, many, or a class for an expanded clone.

v_call	clone_size	d_call	j_call	cdr3_aa	cdr3_nt
TRBV6-5	few	TRBD1	TRBJ1-2	CASSLTGASDYGYTF	TGTGCCAGCAGTCTCACAGGGGCGAGCGACTATGGCTACACCTTC
TRBV5-6	.	TRBD1	TRBJ1-1	CASSFRTGARGTEAFF	TGTGCCAGCAGCTTTAGGACAGGGGCAAGGGGGACTGAAGCTTTCTTT
TRBV4-1	.	TRBD2	TRBJ2-7	CASSQDWSGGLPYEQYF	TGCGCCAGCAGCCAAGATTGGAGCGGGGGACTCCCCTACGAGCAGTACTTC
TRBV25-1	few	.	TRBJ1-2	CASRFSSEDGYTF	TGTGCCAGCAGGTTCAGTTCGGAGGATGGCTACACCTTC
TRBV5-6	.	.	TRBJ2-5	CASSDSGGLETQYF	TGTGCCAGCAGCGACTCTGGGGGGCTAGAGACCCAGTACTTC
TRBV30	.	TRBD1	TRBJ1-6	CAWKGQGNSPLHF	TGTGCCTGGAAGGGACAGGGGAATTCACCCCTCCACTTT
TRBV7-2	few	TRBD2	TRBJ2-1	CASSLGDYSYNEQFF	TGTGCCAGCAGCTTAGGGGACTACTCCTACAATGAGCAGTTCTTC
TRBV6-1	few	.	TRBJ1-4	CASSYGGDNEKLFF	TGTGCCAGCAGTTATGGGGGTGATAATGAAAAACTGTTTTTT
TRBV7-9	.	TRBD1	TRBJ1-5	CASSLGQGAGQPQHF	TGTGCCAGCAGCTTAGGACAGGGGGCTGGTCAGCCCCAGCATTTT
TRBV25-1	few	TRBD1	TRBJ2-7	CASSPRTGSTAYEQYF	TGTGCCAGCAGTCCTCGGACAGGATCTACAGCCTACGAGCAGTACTTC
TRBV7-9	.	.	TRBJ2-3	CASSFPGSGQYF	TGTGCCAGCAGCTTCCCTGGATCAGGGCAGTATTTT
TRBV6-6	.	.	TRBJ1-5	CASSYSTGASNQPQHF	TGTGCCAGCAGTTACTCGACCGGGGCTAGCAATCAGCCCCAGCATTTT
TRBV14	few	.	TRBJ1-2	CASSQALDYGYTF	TGTGCCAGCAGCCAAGCCCTAGACTATGGCTACACCTTC
TRBV7-2	.	.	TRBJ2-5	CASSLTSTDGETQYF	TGTGCCAGCAGCTTAACTTCGACAGACGGGGAGACCCAGTACTTC
TRBV5-6	.	TRBD2	TRBJ2-5	CASSLPPGGDRGSLETQYF	TGTGCCAGCAGCTTGCCCCCGGGGGGGGATCGCGGCTCGCTTGAGACCCAGTACTTC
TRBV29-1	few	TRBD1	TRBJ2-7	CSVGGGQGTYEQYF	TGCAGCGTTGGGGGAGGACAGGGGACCTACGAGCAGTACTTC
TRBV7-2	.	TRBD1	TRBJ2-5	CASLTGTGLVETQYF	TGTGCCAGTCTAACCGGGACAGGGCTTGTAGAGACCCAGTACTTC
TRBV28	few	.	TRBJ2-2	CASRSSNTGELFF	TGTGCCAGCCGGTCCTCGAACACCGGGGAGCTGTTTTTT
TRBV5-1	.	TRBD1	TRBJ1-6	CASFPRGQGPSPLHF	TGCGCCAGCTTTCCTCGGGGACAGGGACCTTCACCCCTCCACTTT
TRBV7-2	.	.	TRBJ2-7	CASSLVRPGSSYEQYF	TGTGCCAGCAGCTTAGTAAGGCCCGGTAGCTCCTACGAGCAGTACTTC
TRBV19	few	TRBD2	TRBJ2-1	CASSTASGVVYNEQFF	TGTGCCAGTAGTACCGCTAGCGGGGTTGTTTACAATGAGCAGTTCTTC
TRBV5-1	.	.	TRBJ1-1	CASRPLRGGTEAFF	TGCGCCAGCAGGCCACTTCGGGGTGGCACTGAAGCTTTCTTT
TRBV6-5	.	.	TRBJ2-7	CASSYSMTRPYEQYF	TGTGCCAGCAGTTACTCGATGACAAGGCCCTACGAGCAGTACTTC
TRBV5-1	.	.	TRBJ2-5	CASKLQETQYF	TGCGCCAGCAAGCTCCAAGAGACCCAGTACTTC
TRBV30	.	TRBD1	TRBJ1-4	CAWTLSGGRGRSEKLFF	TGTGCCTGGACCCTGAGTGGTGGCAGGGGGCGGAGTGAAAAACTGTTTTTT
TRBV30	.	TRBD2	TRBJ2-3	CAWSQPTSGGARDTQYF	TGTGCCTGGAGCCAACCGACTAGCGGGGGGGCTAGAGATACGCAGTATTTT
TRBV28	.	.	TRBJ2-6	CASTLFGANVLTF	TGTGCCAGCACTCTATTTGGGGCCAACGTCCTGACTTTC
TRBV7-2	few	.	TRBJ1-1	CASSSRIYAMNTEAFF	TGTGCCAGCAGCTCCCGTATATACGCTATGAACACTGAAGCTTTCTTT
TRBV29-1	.	.	TRBJ2-2	CSVGRGADTGELFF	TGCAGCGTTGGCCGGGGGGCCGACACCGGGGAGCTGTTTTTT
TRBV4-2	.	.	TRBJ2-7	CASSQNSYEQYF	TGTGCCAGCAGCCAAAACTCCTACGAGCAGTACTTC
TRBV5-1	.	TRBD2	TRBJ2-1	CASSLAGIDEQFF	TGCGCCAGCAGCCTAGCGGGGATCGATGAGCAGTTCTTC
TRBV11-2	.	.	TRBJ2-5	CASSLGSGETQYF	TGTGCCAGCAGCTTAGGCTCAGGGGAGACCCAGTACTTC
TRBV29-1	.	.	TRBJ1-1	CSVEKLDRGTEAFF	TGCAGCGTTGAAAAACTCGACAGAGGCACTGAAGCTTTCTTT
TRBV30	.	TRBD1	TRBJ2-2	CAWGLSTGTAIELFF	TGTGCCTGGGGATTGTCTACAGGGACAGCCATTGAGCTGTTTTTT
TRBV5-4	.	TRBD1	TRBJ2-7	CASSLAGGRYEQYF	TGTGCCAGCAGCCTCGCAGGGGGCCGGTACGAGCAGTACTTC
TRBV19	many	.	TRBJ1-1	CASTPGDPGNTEAFF	TGTGCCAGTACCCCTGGGGACCCCGGGAACACTGAAGCTTTCTTT
TRBV7-2	few	TRBD2	TRBJ2-3	CASSLRLAVSTDTQYF	TGTGCCAGCAGCTTACGGCTAGCGGTTAGCACAGATACGCAGTATTTT
TRBV5-6	.	.	TRBJ2-2	CASSFQGPGELFF	TGTGCCAGCAGCTTTCAGGGGCCCGGGGAGCTGTTTTTT
TRBV10-3	many	TRBD1	TRBJ1-2	CAISAQGNYGYTF	TGTGCCATCAGTGCACAGGGGAACTATGGCTACACCTTC
TRBV6-5	.	TRBD1	TRBJ2-1	CASWGTGHGNEQFF	TGTGCCAGCTGGGGGACAGGGCATGGGAATGAGCAGTTCTTC
TRBV29-1	few	.	TRBJ1-1	CSVAQALNTEAFF	TGCAGCGTGGCACAAGCCCTGAACACTGAAGCTTTCTTT
TRBV7-9	.	.	TRBJ2-6	CAGGRVPYSGANVLTF	TGTGCCGGGGGTCGGGTCCCCTACTCTGGGGCCAACGTCCTGACTTTC
TRBV30	.	TRBD2	TRBJ2-7	CALKGTITYEQYF	TGTGCCCTCAAGGGGACTATTACCTACGAGCAGTACTTC
TRBV10-3	.	.	TRBJ2-2	CAISPGEGRTGELFF	TGTGCCATCAGTCCAGGGGAGGGACGGACCGGGGAGCTGTTTTTT
TRBV2	.	.	TRBJ2-7	CASSERVSSSYEQYF	TGTGCCAGCAGTGAAAGGGTGAGTTCCAGCTACGAGCAGTACTTC
TRBV7-9	few	TRBD1	TRBJ1-4	CASSQRSGTGEKLFF	TGTGCCAGCAGCCAAAGATCCGGGACAGGGGAAAAACTGTTTTTT
TRBV5-4	.	TRBD1	TRBJ1-1	CASSSGQGGTEAFF	TGTGCCAGCAGCTCCGGACAGGGGGGGACTGAAGCTTTCTTT
TRBV29-1	.	.	TRBJ2-3	CSVNQGTDTQYF	TGCAGCGTCAATCAGGGCACAGATACGCAGTATTTT